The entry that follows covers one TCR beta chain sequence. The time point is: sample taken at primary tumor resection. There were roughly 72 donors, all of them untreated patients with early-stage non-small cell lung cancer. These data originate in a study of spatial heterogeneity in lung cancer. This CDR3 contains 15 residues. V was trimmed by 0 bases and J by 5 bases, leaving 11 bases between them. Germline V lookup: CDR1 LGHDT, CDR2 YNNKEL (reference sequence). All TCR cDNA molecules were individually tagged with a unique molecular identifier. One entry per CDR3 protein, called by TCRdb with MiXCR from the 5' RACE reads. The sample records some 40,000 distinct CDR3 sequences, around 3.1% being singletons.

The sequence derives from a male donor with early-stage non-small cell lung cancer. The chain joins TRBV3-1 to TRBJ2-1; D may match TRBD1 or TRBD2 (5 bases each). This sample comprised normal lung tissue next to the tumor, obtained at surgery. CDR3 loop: CASSQDRLGDNEQFF. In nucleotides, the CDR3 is TGTGCCAGCAGCCAAGATCGATTGGGGGACAATGAGCAGTTCTTC.